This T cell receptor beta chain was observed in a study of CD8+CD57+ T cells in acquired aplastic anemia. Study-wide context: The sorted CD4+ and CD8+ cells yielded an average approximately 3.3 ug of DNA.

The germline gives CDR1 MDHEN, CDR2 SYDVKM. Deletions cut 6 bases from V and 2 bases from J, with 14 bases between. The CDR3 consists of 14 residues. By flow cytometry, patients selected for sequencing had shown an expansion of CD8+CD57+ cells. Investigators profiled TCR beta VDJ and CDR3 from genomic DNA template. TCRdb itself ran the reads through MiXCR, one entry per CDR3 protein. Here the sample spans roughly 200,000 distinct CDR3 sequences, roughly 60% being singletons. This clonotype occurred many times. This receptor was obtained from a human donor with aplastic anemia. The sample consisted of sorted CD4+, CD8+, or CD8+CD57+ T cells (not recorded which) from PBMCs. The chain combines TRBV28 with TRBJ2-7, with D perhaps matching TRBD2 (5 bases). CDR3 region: CASSLDGGTYEQYF. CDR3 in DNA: TGTGCCAGCAGCCTCGACGGAGGTACCTACGAGCAGTACTTC.